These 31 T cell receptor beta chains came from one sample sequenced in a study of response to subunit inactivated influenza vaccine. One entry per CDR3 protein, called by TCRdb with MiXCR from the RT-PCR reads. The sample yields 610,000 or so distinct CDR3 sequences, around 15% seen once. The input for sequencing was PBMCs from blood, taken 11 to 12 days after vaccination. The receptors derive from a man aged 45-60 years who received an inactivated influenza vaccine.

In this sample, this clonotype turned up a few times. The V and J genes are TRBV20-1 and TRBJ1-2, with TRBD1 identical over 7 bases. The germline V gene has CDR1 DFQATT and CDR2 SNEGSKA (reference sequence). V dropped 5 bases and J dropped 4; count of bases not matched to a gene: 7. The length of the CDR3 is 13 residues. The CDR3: CSASQGGGYGYTF. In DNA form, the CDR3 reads TGCAGTGCTTCCCAGGGGGGAGGCTATGGCTACACCTTC.

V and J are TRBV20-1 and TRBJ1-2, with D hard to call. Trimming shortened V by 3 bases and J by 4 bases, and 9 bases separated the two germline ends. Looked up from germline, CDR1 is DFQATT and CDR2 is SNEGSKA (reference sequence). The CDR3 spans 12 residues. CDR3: CSASQHSYGYTF. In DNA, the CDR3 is TGCAGTGCTAGTCAACATTCCTATGGCTACACCTTC.

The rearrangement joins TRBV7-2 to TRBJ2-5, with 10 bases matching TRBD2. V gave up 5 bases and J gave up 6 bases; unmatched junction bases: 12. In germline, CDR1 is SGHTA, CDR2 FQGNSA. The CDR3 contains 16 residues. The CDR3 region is CASSGRTSGPPQTQYF. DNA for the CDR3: TGTGCCAGCAGCGGACGGACTAGCGGCCCGCCGCAGACCCAGTACTTC.

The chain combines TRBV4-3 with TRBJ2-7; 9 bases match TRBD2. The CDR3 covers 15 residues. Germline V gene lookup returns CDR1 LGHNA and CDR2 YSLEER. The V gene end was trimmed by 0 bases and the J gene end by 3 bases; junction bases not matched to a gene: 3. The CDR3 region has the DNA TGCGCCAGCAGCCAAGAGCGGGAGGGCCTCTACGAGCAGTACTTC. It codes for CASSQEREGLYEQYF.

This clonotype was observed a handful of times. The CDR3, as DNA: TGTGCCAGCAGCTACGCAGGGGGAGTCACTGAAGCTTTCTTT. Protein: CASSYAGGVTEAFF. The V and J genes are TRBV12-3 or TRBV12-4 and TRBJ1-1; 7 bases align to TRBD1. The V and J ends lost 6 bases and 4 bases, in that order; junction bases with no gene match: 8. The CDR3 is 14 residues long.

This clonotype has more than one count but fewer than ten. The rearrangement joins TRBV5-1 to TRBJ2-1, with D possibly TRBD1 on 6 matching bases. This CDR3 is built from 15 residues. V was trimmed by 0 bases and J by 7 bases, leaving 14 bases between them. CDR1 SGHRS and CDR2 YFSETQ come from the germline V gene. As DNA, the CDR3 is TGCGCCAGCAGCTTGGATCCAGGGGCGGTAAATGAGCAGTTCTTC. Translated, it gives CASSLDPGAVNEQFF.

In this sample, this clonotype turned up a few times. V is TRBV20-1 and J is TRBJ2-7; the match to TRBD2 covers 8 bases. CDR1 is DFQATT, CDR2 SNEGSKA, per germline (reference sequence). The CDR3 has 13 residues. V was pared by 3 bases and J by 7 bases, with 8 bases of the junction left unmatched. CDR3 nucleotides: TGCAGTGCTAGCGCGGGGGGCACTTTAGAGCAGTACTTC. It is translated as CSASAGGTLEQYF.

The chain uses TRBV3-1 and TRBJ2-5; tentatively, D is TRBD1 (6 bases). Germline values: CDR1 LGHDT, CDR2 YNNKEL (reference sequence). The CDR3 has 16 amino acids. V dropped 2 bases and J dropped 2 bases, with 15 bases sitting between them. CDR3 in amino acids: CASSQKAGAIQETQYF. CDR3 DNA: TGTGCCAGCAGCCAAAAAGCAGGGGCTATTCAAGAGACCCAGTACTTC.

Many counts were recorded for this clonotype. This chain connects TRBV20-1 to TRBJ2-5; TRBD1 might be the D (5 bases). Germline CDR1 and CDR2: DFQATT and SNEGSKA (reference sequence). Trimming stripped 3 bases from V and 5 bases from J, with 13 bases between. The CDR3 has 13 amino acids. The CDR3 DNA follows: TGCAGTGCTAGTACCTCAGGGTTGGAGACCCAGTACTTC. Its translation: CSASTSGLETQYF.

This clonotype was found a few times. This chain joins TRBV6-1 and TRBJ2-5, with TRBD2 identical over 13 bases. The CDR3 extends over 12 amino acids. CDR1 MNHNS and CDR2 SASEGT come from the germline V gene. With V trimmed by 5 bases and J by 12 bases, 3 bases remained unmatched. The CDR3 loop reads CASSPGTSGKYF. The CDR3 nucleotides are TGTGCCAGCAGTCCTGGGACTAGCGGGAAGTACTTC.

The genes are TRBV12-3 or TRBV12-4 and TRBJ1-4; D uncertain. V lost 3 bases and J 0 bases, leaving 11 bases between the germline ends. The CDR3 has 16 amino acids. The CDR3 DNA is TGTGCCAGCAGTTTCGGCAGAGCTACAACTAATGAAAAACTGTTTTTT. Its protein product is CASSFGRATTNEKLFF.

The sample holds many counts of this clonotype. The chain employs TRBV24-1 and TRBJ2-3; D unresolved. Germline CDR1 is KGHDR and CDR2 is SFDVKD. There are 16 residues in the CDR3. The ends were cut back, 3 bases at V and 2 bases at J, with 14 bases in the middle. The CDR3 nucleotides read TGTGCCACCAGTGATCCGCTCGGCGGCTACACAGATACGCAGTATTTT. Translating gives CATSDPLGGYTDTQYF.

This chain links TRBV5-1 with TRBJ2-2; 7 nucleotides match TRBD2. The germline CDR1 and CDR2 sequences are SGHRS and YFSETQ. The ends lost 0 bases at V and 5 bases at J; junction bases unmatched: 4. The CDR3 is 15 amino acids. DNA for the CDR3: TGCGCCAGCAGCTTGGACCCGGGGGGAACCGGGGAGCTGTTTTTT. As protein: CASSLDPGGTGELFF.

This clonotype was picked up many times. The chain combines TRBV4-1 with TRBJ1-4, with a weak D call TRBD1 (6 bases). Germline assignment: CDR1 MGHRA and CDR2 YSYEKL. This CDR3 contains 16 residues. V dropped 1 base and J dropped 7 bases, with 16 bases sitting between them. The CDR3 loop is CASSQGIGGAVEKLFF. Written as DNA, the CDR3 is TGCGCCAGCAGCCAAGGCATCGGGGGGGCGGTTGAAAAACTGTTTTTT.

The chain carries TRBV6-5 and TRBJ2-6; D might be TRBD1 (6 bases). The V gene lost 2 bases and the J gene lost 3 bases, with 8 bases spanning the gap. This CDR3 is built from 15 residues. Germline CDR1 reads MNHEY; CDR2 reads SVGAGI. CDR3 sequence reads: CASSYQGYGANVLTF. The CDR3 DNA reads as TGTGCCAGCAGTTACCAGGGGTATGGGGCCAACGTCCTGACTTTC.

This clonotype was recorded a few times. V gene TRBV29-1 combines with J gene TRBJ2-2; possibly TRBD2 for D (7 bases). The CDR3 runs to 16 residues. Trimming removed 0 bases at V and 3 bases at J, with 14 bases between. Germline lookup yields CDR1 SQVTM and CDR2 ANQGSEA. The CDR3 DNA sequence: TGCAGCGTTGAAGATTGGGGAGGGGGGCACACCGGGGAGCTGTTTTTT. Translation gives CSVEDWGGGHTGELFF.

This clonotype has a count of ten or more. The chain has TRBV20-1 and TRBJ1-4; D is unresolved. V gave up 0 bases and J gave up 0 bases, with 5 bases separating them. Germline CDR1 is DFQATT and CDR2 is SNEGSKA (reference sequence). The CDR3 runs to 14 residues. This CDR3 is CSARDLTTNEKLFF. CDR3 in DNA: TGCAGTGCTAGAGATCTTACAACTAATGAAAAACTGTTTTTT.

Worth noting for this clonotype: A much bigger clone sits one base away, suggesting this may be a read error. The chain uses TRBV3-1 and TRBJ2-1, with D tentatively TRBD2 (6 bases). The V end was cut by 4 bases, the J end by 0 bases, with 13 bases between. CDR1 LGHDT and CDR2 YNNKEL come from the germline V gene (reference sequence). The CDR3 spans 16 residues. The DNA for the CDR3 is TGTGCCAGCAGCCGTGGGACTGTCCCCTCCTACAATGAGCAGTTCTTC. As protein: CASSRGTVPSYNEQFF.

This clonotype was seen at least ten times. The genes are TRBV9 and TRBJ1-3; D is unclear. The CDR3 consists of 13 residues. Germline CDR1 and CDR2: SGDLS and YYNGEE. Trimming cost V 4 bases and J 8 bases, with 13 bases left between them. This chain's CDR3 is CASSPSIWDTIYF. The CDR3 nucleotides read TGTGCCAGCAGCCCGTCGATTTGGGACACCATATATTTT.

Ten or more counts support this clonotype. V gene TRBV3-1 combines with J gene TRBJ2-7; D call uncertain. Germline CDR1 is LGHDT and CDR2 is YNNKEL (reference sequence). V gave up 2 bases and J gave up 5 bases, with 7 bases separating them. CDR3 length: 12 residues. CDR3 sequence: CASSQIKHEQYF. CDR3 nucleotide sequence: TGTGCCAGCAGCCAAATAAAACACGAGCAGTACTTC.

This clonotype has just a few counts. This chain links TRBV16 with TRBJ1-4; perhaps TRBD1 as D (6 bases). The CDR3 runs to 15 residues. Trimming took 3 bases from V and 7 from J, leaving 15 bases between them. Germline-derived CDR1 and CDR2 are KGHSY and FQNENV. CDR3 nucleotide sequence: TGTGCCAGCAGCCAGACTCAGGGGAAGGGTGAAAAACTGTTTTTT. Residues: CASSQTQGKGEKLFF.

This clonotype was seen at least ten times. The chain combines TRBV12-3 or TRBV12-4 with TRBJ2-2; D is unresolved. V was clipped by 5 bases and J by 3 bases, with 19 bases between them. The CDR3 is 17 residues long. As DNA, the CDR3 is TGTGCCAGCAGTCCGCAGGAAGGGTTTTTCGACACCGGGGAGCTGTTTTTT. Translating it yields CASSPQEGFFDTGELFF.

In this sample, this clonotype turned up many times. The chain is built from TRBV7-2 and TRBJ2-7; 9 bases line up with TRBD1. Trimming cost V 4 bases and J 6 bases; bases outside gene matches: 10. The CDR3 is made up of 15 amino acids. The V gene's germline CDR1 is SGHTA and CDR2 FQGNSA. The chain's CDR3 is CASSSAGTGRVEQYF. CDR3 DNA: TGTGCCAGCAGCTCCGCCGGGACAGGGAGGGTCGAGCAGTACTTC.

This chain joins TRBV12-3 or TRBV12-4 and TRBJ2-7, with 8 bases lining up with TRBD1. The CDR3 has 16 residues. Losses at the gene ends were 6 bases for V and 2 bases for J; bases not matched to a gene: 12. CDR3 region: CASRYNTGGPAYEQYF. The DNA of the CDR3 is TGTGCCAGCAGGTACAATACAGGGGGTCCAGCCTACGAGCAGTACTTC.

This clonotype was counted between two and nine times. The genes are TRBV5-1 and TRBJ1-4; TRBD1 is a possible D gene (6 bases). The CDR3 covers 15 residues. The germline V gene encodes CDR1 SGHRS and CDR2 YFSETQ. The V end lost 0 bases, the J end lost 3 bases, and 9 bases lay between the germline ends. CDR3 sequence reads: CASSLGQAPNEKLFF. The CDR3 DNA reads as TGCGCCAGCAGCTTGGGACAGGCACCTAATGAAAAACTGTTTTTT.

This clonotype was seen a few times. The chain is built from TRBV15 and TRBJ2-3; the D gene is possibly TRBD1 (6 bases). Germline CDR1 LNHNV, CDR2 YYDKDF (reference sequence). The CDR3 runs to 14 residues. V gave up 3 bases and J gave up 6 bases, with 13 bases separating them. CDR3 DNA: TGTGCCACCAGCAGGTCCTTGGGGGCGGATACGCAGTATTTT. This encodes CATSRSLGADTQYF.

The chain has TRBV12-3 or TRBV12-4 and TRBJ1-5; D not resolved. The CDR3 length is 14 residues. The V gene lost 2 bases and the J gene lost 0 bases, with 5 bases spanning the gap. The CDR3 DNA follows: TGTGCCAGCAGTTTAAGACCTAGCAATCAGCCCCAGCATTTT. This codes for CASSLRPSNQPQHF.

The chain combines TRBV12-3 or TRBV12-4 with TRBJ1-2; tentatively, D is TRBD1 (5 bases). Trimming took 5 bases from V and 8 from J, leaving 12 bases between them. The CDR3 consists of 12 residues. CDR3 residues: CASSPTVEGYTF. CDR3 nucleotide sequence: TGTGCCAGCAGTCCGACAGTGGAGGGCTACACCTTC.

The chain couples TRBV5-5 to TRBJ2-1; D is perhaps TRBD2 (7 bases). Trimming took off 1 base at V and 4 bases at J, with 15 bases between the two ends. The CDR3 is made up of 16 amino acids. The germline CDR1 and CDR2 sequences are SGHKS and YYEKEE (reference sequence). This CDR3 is CASSLRLGGGYNEQFF. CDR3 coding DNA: TGTGCCAGCAGCTTGCGATTAGGGGGGGGATACAATGAGCAGTTCTTC.

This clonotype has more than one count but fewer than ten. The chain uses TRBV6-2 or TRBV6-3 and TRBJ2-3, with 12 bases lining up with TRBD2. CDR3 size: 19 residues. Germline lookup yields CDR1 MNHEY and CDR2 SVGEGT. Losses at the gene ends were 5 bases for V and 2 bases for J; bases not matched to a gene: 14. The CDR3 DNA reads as TGTGCCAGCAGTACCCATTCCTTCGGACTAGCGGGGTACACAGATACGCAGTATTTT. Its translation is CASSTHSFGLAGYTDTQYF.

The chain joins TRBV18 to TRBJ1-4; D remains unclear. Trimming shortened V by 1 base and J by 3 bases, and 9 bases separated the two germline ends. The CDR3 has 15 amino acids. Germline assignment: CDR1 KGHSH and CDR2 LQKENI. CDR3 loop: CASSPRGPPNEKLFF. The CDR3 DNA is TGTGCCAGCTCACCACGAGGCCCCCCTAATGAAAAACTGTTTTTT.